The 21 T cell receptor beta chains given below trace back to one sample, sequenced in a study of cytomegalovirus exposure and HLA in healthy donors. The PCR had 60 Vbeta and 13 Jbeta primers. TCRdb's copy holds only in-frame clones and misses some; the assay was immunoSEQ multiplex PCR. The sample has 73,000 or so clones; 73% are singletons. Specimen: PBMCs. The receptors derive from a woman in her forties in good health and CMV-seropositive.

J is TRBJ2-3 and V is TRBV11-2, with 9 bases identical to TRBD2. There are 18 residues in the CDR3. V gave up 5 bases and J gave up 5 bases; unmatched junction bases: 17. The V gene's germline CDR1 is SGHAT and CDR2 FQNNGV. The CDR3 DNA is TGTGCCAGCAGCCCGGGGAATTTGGCGGGAGGGCCGGGAGATACGCAGTATTTT. Protein sequence: CASSPGNLAGGPGDTQYF. Using reference TRBV11-2 and TRBJ2-3 for the parts outside the CDR3, the full variable domain is EAGVAQSPRYKIIEKRQSVAFWCNPISGHATLYWYQQILGQGPKLLIQFQNNGVVDDSQLPKDRFSAERLKGVDSTLKIQPAKLEDSAVYLCASSPGNLAGGPGDTQYFGPGTRLTVL.

The gene calls are TRBV2 and TRBJ2-2, with D perhaps matching TRBD1 (5 bases). V was shortened by 6 bases and J by 0 bases, with 14 bases between the two germline ends. This CDR3 comprises 16 residues. The germline V gene encodes CDR1 SNHLY and CDR2 FYNNEI. DNA of the CDR3: TGTGCCAGCAGGATGGACAAGGGAACGAACACCGGGGAGCTGTTTTTT. This translates into CASRMDKGTNTGELFF.

V usage is TRBV5-1 and J usage is TRBJ2-3, with TRBD1 as a possible D gene (5 bases). Per germline, CDR1 SGHRS and CDR2 YFSETQ. This CDR3 spans 13 amino acids. The V gene lost 3 bases and the J gene lost 2 bases, with 7 bases spanning the gap. The CDR3 sequence: CASSWGHTDTQYF. The CDR3 DNA reads as TGCGCCAGCAGCTGGGGCCACACAGATACGCAGTATTTT.

V gene TRBV29-1 combines with J gene TRBJ2-5; D remains ambiguous. The end of the DNA aligns better with TRBJ2-7, so the J call may be wrong. Per the germline V gene, CDR1 is SQVTM and CDR2 is ANQGSEA. The CDR3 runs 12 residues. The CDR3 loop reads CSAAVNSYEQYF. In nucleotides, the CDR3 is TGCAGCGCTGCCGTAAACTCCTACGAGCAGTACTTC.

The CDR3 reads CASSQDANSGPLHF. DNA for the CDR3: TGCGCCAGCAGCCAAGATGCGAACAGTGGGCCCCTCCACTTT. The chain employs TRBV4-1 and TRBJ1-6; no clear D gene. This CDR3 region has 14 residues. Trimming pared 0 bases from V and 13 bases from J, leaving 13 bases between. The germline V gene encodes CDR1 MGHRA and CDR2 YSYEKL.

The CDR3 protein is CASSQFPGVYGETQYF. CDR3 DNA: TGCGCCAGCAGCCAATTTCCAGGGGTTTACGGGGAGACCCAGTACTTC. V gene TRBV4-1 combines with J gene TRBJ2-5; TRBD1 might be the D (6 bases). Trimming removed 2 bases at V and 5 bases at J, with 18 bases between. CDR3 size: 16 residues. CDR1 and CDR2 (germline): MGHRA, YSYEKL.

This clone was observed once. J is TRBJ1-6 and V is TRBV6-5, with D uncertain. The CDR3 sequence is 14 residues long. The ends were cut back, 2 bases at V and 9 bases at J, with 11 bases in the middle. In germline, CDR1 is MNHEY, CDR2 SVGAGI. This chain's CDR3 is CASSYTPRSSPLHF. The CDR3 DNA is TGTGCCAGCAGTTACACACCTAGGAGTTCACCCCTCCACTTT.

J is TRBJ1-2 and V is TRBV6-5, with D unclear. Trimming pared 0 bases from V and 6 bases from J, leaving 14 bases between. Per the germline V gene, CDR1 is MNHEY and CDR2 is SVGAGI. The CDR3 has 15 residues. Here the CDR3 DNA reads TGTGCCAGCAGTTACTCGACGGAGGCCGCGGATGGCTACACCTTC. It specifies CASSYSTEAADGYTF.

V and J are TRBV5-1 and TRBJ2-1, with D possibly being TRBD2 (6 bases). Per germline, CDR1 SGHRS and CDR2 YFSETQ. V dropped 7 bases and J dropped 4 bases, with 15 bases sitting between them. CDR3 length equals 14 residues. The CDR3 DNA sequence: TGCGCCAGCGGGACGCCAGGGACTTACAATGAGCAGTTCTTC. Protein: CASGTPGTYNEQFF.

The chain employs TRBV19 and TRBJ1-2; 12 nucleotides align to TRBD1. Germline-derived CDR1 and CDR2 are LNHDA and SQIVND (reference sequence). The CDR3 is 13 amino acids. V lost 5 bases and J lost 8; bases outside the gene matches: 3. The CDR3 nucleotides are TGTGCCAGTAGTCCCGGGACAGGGGGCGGCTACACCTTC. It yields the protein CASSPGTGGGYTF.

The chain's CDR3 is CASIRTANSPLHF. The CDR3 nucleotides are TGTGCCAGCATTAGGACAGCTAATTCACCCCTCCACTTT. The chain joins TRBV2 to TRBJ1-6, with D perhaps matching TRBD1 (6 bases). Germline V CDR1 and CDR2: SNHLY, FYNNEI. The CDR3 runs to 13 residues. The V gene lost 7 bases and the J gene lost 6 bases, with 10 bases spanning the gap. The variable domain in full, with the rest retrieved from reference TRBV2 and TRBJ1-6, is EPEVTQTPSHQVTQMGQEVILRCVPISNHLYFYWYRQILGQKVEFLVSFYNNEISEKSEIFDDQFSVERPDGSNFTLKIRSTKLEDSAMYFCASIRTANSPLHFGNGTRLTVT.

The J gene is TRBJ2-1, the V gene TRBV9; 8 bases are a match to TRBD2. V lost 4 bases to trimming and J lost 4 bases; unmatched junction nucleotides: 10. The germline V gene encodes CDR1 SGDLS and CDR2 YYNGEE. The CDR3 is made up of 16 amino acids. CDR3 protein: CASSSRLARFYNEQFF. The CDR3 bases are TGTGCCAGCAGCTCGCGACTAGCGAGGTTTTACAATGAGCAGTTCTTC.

Here the CDR3 DNA reads TGTGCCAGCAGGTTAGGGGGGGCTGCTTCCACTGAAGCTTTCTTT. This gives the protein CASRLGGAASTEAFF. This rearrangement joins TRBV27 to TRBJ1-1, with a possible D match to TRBD1 (6 bases). Trimming left V 6 bases short and J 4 bases short, with 18 bases between. The CDR3 is made up of 15 amino acids. The germline gives CDR1 MNHEY, CDR2 SMNVEV (reference sequence).

J is TRBJ2-3 and V is TRBV5-4; TRBD2 might be the D (6 bases). Trimming stripped 1 base from V and 3 bases from J, with 18 bases between. CDR3 length: 17 residues. Germline V CDR1 and CDR2: SGHNT, YYREEE (reference sequence). CDR3 sequence (DNA): TGTGCCAGCAGCTTGTTTTTGGGACGGGGGTCAACAGATACGCAGTATTTT. Protein: CASSLFLGRGSTDTQYF.

This clone was seen a few times. This chain uses TRBV5-8 with TRBJ2-1; 7 positions agree with TRBD1. Germline V CDR1 and CDR2: SGHTS, YDEGEE. V was clipped by 4 bases and J by 0 bases; unmatched bases: 7. This CDR3 has 16 amino acids. The CDR3 coding sequence is TGTGCCAGCAGCCGCGGACAGGATAGCTCCTACAATGAGCAGTTCTTC. Protein product: CASSRGQDSSYNEQFF.

The chain's CDR3 is CASSLEGSGHSNEKLFF. The CDR3 DNA follows: TGCGCCAGCAGCTTGGAGGGCAGCGGCCACTCTAATGAAAAACTGTTTTTT. The chain combines TRBV5-1 with TRBJ1-4; D is ambiguous. V was shortened by 0 bases and J by 3 bases, with 15 bases between the two germline ends. Germline-derived CDR1 and CDR2 are SGHRS and YFSETQ. This CDR3 is 17 amino acids long.

This clone was detected a few times. The chain recombines TRBV27 with TRBJ2-7, with 8 bases aligning to TRBD1. V lost 5 bases to trimming and J lost 3 bases; unmatched junction nucleotides: 6. The CDR3 has 14 amino acids. Germline V gene lookup returns CDR1 MNHEY and CDR2 SMNVEV (reference sequence). The CDR3 region has the DNA TGTGCCAGCAGTGCCACAGGGGGGAGCTACGAGCAGTACTTC. Residues: CASSATGGSYEQYF.

This clone has only a few counts. J is TRBJ2-1 and V is TRBV6-5, with a tentative D call TRBD2 (5 bases). The V and J ends lost 2 bases and 8 bases respectively, with 19 bases between them. The germline gives CDR1 MNHEY, CDR2 SVGAGI. This CDR3 has 16 amino acids. CDR3 coding DNA: TGTGCCAGCAGTTACGAGCGGCCCCCTTCCAGCTATGAGCAGTTCTTC. Its translation: CASSYERPPSSYEQFF.

The chain uses TRBV10-3 and TRBJ1-5, with D perhaps matching TRBD1 (6 bases). With 0 bases removed from V and 1 base from J, the gap between germline ends came to 7 bases. This CDR3 has 15 residues. Germline CDR1 reads ENHRY; CDR2 reads SYGVKD. The CDR3 spells CAISESDRSNQPQHF. The CDR3 bases are TGTGCCATCAGTGAGTCAGACAGGAGCAATCAGCCCCAGCATTTT.

The genes are TRBV5-1 and TRBJ1-2; 8 positions match TRBD1. V lost 2 bases, J lost 9 bases, and 9 bases stayed unmatched. The V gene's germline CDR1 is SGHRS and CDR2 YFSETQ. The CDR3 loop spans 14 amino acids. CDR3 sequence (DNA): TGCGCCAGCAGCTTAGGACAGGGCCTTGGGAGCTACACCTTC. Amino acids: CASSLGQGLGSYTF.

The rearrangement joins TRBV5-8 to TRBJ2-1; 11 bases align to TRBD2. The CDR3 length is 15 residues. The trim removed 4 bases at V and 10 bases at J, leaving 10 bases unmatched. Germline CDR1 and CDR2: SGHTS and YDEGEE. CDR3 sequence: CASSKGLAALKEQFF. The CDR3 nucleotides are TGTGCCAGCAGCAAGGGACTAGCGGCCCTTAAGGAGCAGTTCTTC.